This T cell receptor (beta chain) was identified during a study of breast tumors, draining lymph nodes, adjacent tissues (dated by TCRdb to 2016 to 2018). Notes on the research overall: The study compared TCR beta repertoires across tumor, adjacent nontumor tissue and axillary lymph nodes from breast cancer patients. The study was designed to assess the relationships and possible T-cell exchange between tumor, surrounding tissue and draining lymph node repertoires in human breast cancer. Overall study results and their limits: Tumors showed preferential V and J gene usage, and their T-cell repertoire diversity fell below that of lymph nodes yet above that of nontumor tissue. The conclusion that tumor T cells originate in lymph nodes was presented as consistent with a hypothesis rather than as directly demonstrated. The data were considered consistent with the idea that most tumor T cells come from the lymph node and then expand in tumor tissue. Tumor and nontumor tissue repertoires were found to be significantly more similar in luminal-like than in basal-like breast cancer.

Comment on this clonotype: Its cognate antigen has yet to be identified. Per-base qualities were not stored, and no clone one base away is much larger.

TCRdb names Illumina HiSeq 2000 as the instrument used. TCR beta chain libraries were generated by multiplex PCR amplification. High-throughput sequencing was used to analyze the amplified TCR beta chain products. TCRdb applied fastp at Q25 and MiXCR to the public reads, then kept only in-frame beta chains. Records with the same CDR3 protein are collapsed into one entry carrying the most frequent genes and DNA. This sample has some 22,000 distinct CDR3 sequences in its table, and 58% of those were observed once. Jointly, the top ten make up approximately 15% of the sample. Trimming removed 1 base from V and 6 bases from J; the gene matches leave 9 bases unexplained. CDR1 and CDR2 (SGHKS, YYEKEE) derive from the germline V gene (reference sequence). The CDR3 runs 16 amino acids, cysteine and phenylalanine included. The only DNA kept is the CDR3, 48 bases in frame from the first base.

Sequenced material: breast tumor tissue. The chain was built from TRBV5-5 and TRBJ2-2, with TRBD2 matching 7 junction bases. The TCR comes from a female donor with breast cancer. Some clones in this sample may be carry-over from other donors' samples. CDR3 sequence: CASSLQAREGSGELFF. The nucleotide sequence is given as TGTGCCAGCAGCTTGCAAGCCAGGGAGGGTTCCGGGGAGCTGTTTTTT.